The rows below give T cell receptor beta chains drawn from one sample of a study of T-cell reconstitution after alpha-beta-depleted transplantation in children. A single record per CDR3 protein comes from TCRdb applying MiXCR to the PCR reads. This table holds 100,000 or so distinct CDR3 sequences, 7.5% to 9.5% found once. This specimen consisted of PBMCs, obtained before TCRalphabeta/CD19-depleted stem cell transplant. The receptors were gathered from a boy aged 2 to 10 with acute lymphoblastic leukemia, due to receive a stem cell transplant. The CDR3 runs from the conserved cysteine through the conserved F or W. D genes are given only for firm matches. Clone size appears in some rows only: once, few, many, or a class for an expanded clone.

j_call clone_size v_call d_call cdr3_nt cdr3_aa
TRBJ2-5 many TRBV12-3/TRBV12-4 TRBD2 TGTGCCAGCAGTTTGGATAGCGGGGGGTTGGAGACCCAGTACTTC CASSLDSGGLETQYF
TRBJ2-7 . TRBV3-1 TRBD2 TGTGCCAGCAGCTCTAGCGGGGTCTCCTACGAGCAGTACTTC CASSSSGVSYEQYF
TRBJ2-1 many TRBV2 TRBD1 TGTGCCAGCATCGACTGGACAGGGGGTAATGAGCAGTTCTTC CASIDWTGGNEQFF
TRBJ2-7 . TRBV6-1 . TGTGCCAGCAGGGGGGACCTCGGCGAGCAGTACTTC CASRGDLGEQYF
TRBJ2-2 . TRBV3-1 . TGTGCCAGCAGCCTCCGAATTGGGTGGCCCGGGGAGCTGTTTTTT CASSLRIGWPGELFF
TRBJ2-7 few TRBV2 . TGTGCCAGCAGTGACACAGGGTTCAGCTCCTACGAGCAGTACTTC CASSDTGFSSYEQYF
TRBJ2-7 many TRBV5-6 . TGTGCCAGCAGCTTGGCCTCAGGGAATTTACGCTACGAGCAGTACTTC CASSLASGNLRYEQYF
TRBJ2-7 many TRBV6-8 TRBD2 TGTGCCAGATCCCGACTAGCGGTGAGCTACGAGCAGTACTTC CARSRLAVSYEQYF
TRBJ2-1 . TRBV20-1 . TGCAGTGCTCTAGACCCCAATGAGCAGTTCTTC CSALDPNEQFF
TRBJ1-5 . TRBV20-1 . TGCAGTGCTAGCAGAGTGTATAGCAATCAGCCCCAGCATTTT CSASRVYSNQPQHF
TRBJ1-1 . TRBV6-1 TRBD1 TGTGCCAGCAGTCATCACCCGGGACAGGGCACTGAAGCTTTCTTT CASSHHPGQGTEAFF
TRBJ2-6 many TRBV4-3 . TGCGCCAGCAGCCTGGACAGTTTTGGGGCCAACGTCCTGACTTTC CASSLDSFGANVLTF
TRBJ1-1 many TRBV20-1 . TGCAGTGCTCAAGTAGGACCTGAAGCTTTCTTT CSAQVGPEAFF
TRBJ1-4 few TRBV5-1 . TGCGCCAGCAGCTGGGGGACCGGAGAAGCAACTAATGAAAAACTGTTTTTT CASSWGTGEATNEKLFF
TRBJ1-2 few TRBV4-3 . TGCGCCAGCAGCCCGAGGGAAGGGGATGGCTACACCTTC CASSPREGDGYTF
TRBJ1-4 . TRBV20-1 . TGCAGTGCTAGGGTCGGGGGGGATGAAAAACTGTTTTTT CSARVGGDEKLFF
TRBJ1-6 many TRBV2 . TGTGCCAGCAGTGCGTACAGCGATAATTCACCCCTCCACTTT CASSAYSDNSPLHF
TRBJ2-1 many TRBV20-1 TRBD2 TGCAGTGCTCCCGGACTAGCGGGGGACAATGAGCAGTTCTTC CSAPGLAGDNEQFF
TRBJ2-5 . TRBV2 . TGTGCCAGCAGTGAAGCAGGGGGAGGTGAGACCCAGTACTTC CASSEAGGGETQYF
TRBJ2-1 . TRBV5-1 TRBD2 TGCGCCAGCAGCCCAGCGGGGCCGGGGAATGAGCAGTTCTTC CASSPAGPGNEQFF
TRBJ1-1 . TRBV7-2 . TGTGCCAGCAGCTTAGAGAGGGCGAACACTGAAGCTTTCTTT CASSLERANTEAFF
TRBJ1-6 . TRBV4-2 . TGTGCCAGCGGCCCCGGACAGCTTGATTCACCCCTCCACTTT CASGPGQLDSPLHF
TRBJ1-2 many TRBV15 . TGTGCCACAGCAAGGTCTGGAGGAAACTATGGCTACACCTTC CATARSGGNYGYTF
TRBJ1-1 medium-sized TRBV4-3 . TGCGCCAGCAAAGGACAAACGAACACTGAAGCTTTCTTT CASKGQTNTEAFF
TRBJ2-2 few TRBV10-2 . TGCGCCAGCAGTGAGGGACTAACTAACACCGGGGAGCTGTTTTTT CASSEGLTNTGELFF
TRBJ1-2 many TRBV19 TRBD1 TGTGCCAGTAGTATATTGTTGGCAGGGGGGTATGGCTACACCTTC CASSILLAGGYGYTF
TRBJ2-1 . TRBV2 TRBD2 TGTGCCAGCAGACCAGCGGGGGGCTCCTACAATGAGCAGTTCTTC CASRPAGGSYNEQFF
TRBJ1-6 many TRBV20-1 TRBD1 TGCAGTGCTAGAGATCAGGACAGGGGTTATAATTCACCCCTCCACTTT CSARDQDRGYNSPLHF
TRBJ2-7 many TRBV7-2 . TGTGCCAGCAGCTCCGGACCATCTCTCGAGCAGTACTTC CASSSGPSLEQYF
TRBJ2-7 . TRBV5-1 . TGCGCCAGCAGCCCGATCCGAGTCGACTACGAGCAGTACTTC CASSPIRVDYEQYF
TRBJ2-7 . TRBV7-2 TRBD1 TGTGCCAGCAGCTCGACCCACAGGGGATTGGATTACGAGCAGTACTTC CASSSTHRGLDYEQYF
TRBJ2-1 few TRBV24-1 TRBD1 TGTGCCACCAGTCACCCAGGGGGCTCGGGGAATGAGCAGTTCTTC CATSHPGGSGNEQFF
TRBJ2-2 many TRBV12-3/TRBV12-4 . TGTGCCAGCAGTAGACTGCTTACCGGGGAGCTGTTTTTT CASSRLLTGELFF
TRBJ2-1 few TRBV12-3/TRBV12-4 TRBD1 TGTGCCAGCAGTAACGGACAGGGAAACAACAATGAGCAGTTCTTC CASSNGQGNNNEQFF
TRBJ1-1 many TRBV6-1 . TGTGCCAGCAGTGAATTGTACGGCACCAGACTTGAAGCTTTCTTT CASSELYGTRLEAFF
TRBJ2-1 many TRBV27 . TGTGCCAGCAGTTTTGAGACAGCCTACAATGAGCAGTTCTTC CASSFETAYNEQFF
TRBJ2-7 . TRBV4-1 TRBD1 TGCGCCAGCAGCGAGGACAGGGGGCGACGCGAGCAGTACTTC CASSEDRGRREQYF
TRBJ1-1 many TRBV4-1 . TGCGCCAGCAGCCAATCGGGGGGCTGGACTGAAGCTTTCTTT CASSQSGGWTEAFF
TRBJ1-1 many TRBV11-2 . TGTGCCAGCAGCTTAGCCCCGGGCACGAACACTGAAGCTTTCTTT CASSLAPGTNTEAFF
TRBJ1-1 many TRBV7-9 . TGTGCCAGCAGCGTTGAGATGGGGGGCGAAGCTTTCTTT CASSVEMGGEAFF
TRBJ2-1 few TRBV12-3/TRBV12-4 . TGTGCCAGCAGTCCCTGGTCCCCCTACAATGAGCAGTTCTTC CASSPWSPYNEQFF
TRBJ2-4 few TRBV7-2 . TGTGCCAGCAGCTCGACAGCCGGTGGGGCCAAAAACATTCAGTACTTC CASSSTAGGAKNIQYF
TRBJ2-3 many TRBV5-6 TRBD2 TGTGCCAGCAGCCTTCTCCCGGGACTAGCGGGGGGGAACACAGATACGCAGTATTTT CASSLLPGLAGGNTDTQYF
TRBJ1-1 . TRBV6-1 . TGTGCCAGCAGTGAAGTGGCAGAGAACACTGAAGCTTTCTTT CASSEVAENTEAFF
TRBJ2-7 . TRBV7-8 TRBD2 TGTGCCAGCAGCGAACGAACTAGCGGAGGAGGGTCCTACGAGCAGTACTTC CASSERTSGGGSYEQYF
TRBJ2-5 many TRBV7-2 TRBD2 TGTGCCAGCAGCTTAGCTGCTAGCGGGGGGCAAGAGACCCAGTACTTC CASSLAASGGQETQYF